The sequence of this T cell receptor (beta chain) was determined in a study of T-cell memory formation after mild COVID-19. The V gene's germline CDR1 is SGHDT and CDR2 YYEEEE. The CDR3 is 13 residues long. V lost 4 bases and J lost 5, with 12 bases in between. TCRdb redid the calling of the 5' RACE reads with MiXCR, one entry per CDR3 protein. The table shows 140,000 or so distinct CDR3 sequences, with 11% to 15% occurring only once. The sample taken for sequencing was PBMCs or a T cell subset sorted from them (not recorded which). This sequence joins TRBV5-6 and TRBJ2-5; D is perhaps TRBD2 (6 bases). The origin of this receptor is an adult woman who had mild COVID-19 (a few samples of this study predate the infection). Cell type and time point are not known. The CDR3 region is CASSKGTWETQYF. CDR3 DNA sequence: TGTGCCAGCAGCAAGGGGACTTGGGAGACCCAGTACTTC. Together with reference TRBV5-6 and TRBJ2-5, the CDR3 gives the full variable domain: DAGVTQSPTHLIKTRGQQVTLRCSPKSGHDTVSWYQQALGQGPQFIFQYYEEEERQRGNFPDRFSGHQFPNYSSELNVNALLLGDSALYLCASSKGTWETQYFGPGTRLLVL.